The 18 T cell receptor beta chains presented below share a single source sample, sequenced in a study of T-cell reconstitution after alpha-beta-depleted transplantation in children. TCRbeta library construction was performed incorporating unique molecular identifiers. TCRdb independently ran MiXCR on the PCR reads; one entry per CDR3 protein. The sample yields hundreds of thousands of distinct CDR3 sequences, under 9.5% seen once. Sequenced material: PBMCs from the stem cell graft donor, taken from the stem cell graft. Source of these receptors: a human donor who donated a stem cell graft to a child with acute lymphoblastic leukemia.

V gene TRBV5-5 combines with J gene TRBJ1-2, with D perhaps matching TRBD1 (5 bases). The CDR3 spans 13 residues. V was pared by 4 bases and J by 4 bases, with 11 bases between. Germline V lookup: CDR1 SGHKS, CDR2 YYEKEE (reference sequence). The CDR3 DNA follows: TGTGCCAGCAGCCCGGGACTGATCTATGGCTACACCTTC. It yields the protein CASSPGLIYGYTF.

This clonotype was observed a few times. This chain uses TRBV29-1 with TRBJ1-2; 9 bases are a match to TRBD1. Trimming took 8 bases from V and 7 from J; bases not matched to a gene: 8. Germline CDR1 SQVTM, CDR2 ANQGSEA. The CDR3 totals 12 residues. CDR3 region: CSTRQGVSGYTF. The CDR3 bases are TGCAGCACCAGACAGGGGGTCAGTGGCTACACCTTC.

This clonotype was seen many times. The chain recombines TRBV29-1 with TRBJ2-1; 7 nucleotides line up with TRBD1. This CDR3 contains 14 residues. CDR1 and CDR2 from the germline V gene are SQVTM and ANQGSEA. V lost 5 bases and J lost 6; bases outside the gene matches: 10. CDR3 bases: TGCAGCGTTACGGACAGGCGGGCAAGCAATGAGCAGTTCTTC. This encodes CSVTDRRASNEQFF.

The rearrangement uses TRBV30 and TRBJ2-5, with TRBD1 matching over 11 bases. The CDR3 sequence is 16 residues long. V lost 3 bases to trimming and J lost 2 bases; unmatched junction nucleotides: 8. Germline CDR1 reads GTSNPN; CDR2 reads SVGIG (reference sequence). The CDR3 coding sequence is TGTGCCTGGAGAGGGGGGACAGGGGGGAAACAAGAGACCCAGTACTTC. It specifies CAWRGGTGGKQETQYF.

This chain uses TRBV29-1 with TRBJ1-2; D is ambiguous. V was pared by 3 bases and J by 2 bases, with 13 bases between. Germline V gene lookup returns CDR1 SQVTM and CDR2 ANQGSEA. The CDR3 has 14 amino acids. CDR3 sequence reads: CSVEGGPVNYGYTF. The DNA for the CDR3 is TGCAGCGTTGAGGGCGGCCCGGTGAACTATGGCTACACCTTC. The full variable domain, in which reference TRBV29-1 and TRBJ1-2 provide the parts outside the CDR3, is SAVISQKPSRDICQRGTSLTIQCQVDSQVTMMFWYRQQPGQSLTLIATANQGSEATYESGFVIDKFPISRPNLTFSTLTVSNMSPEDSSIYLCSVEGGPVNYGYTFGSGTRLTVV.

This clonotype has ten or more counts. The V gene is TRBV7-9, the J gene TRBJ2-1; 11 nucleotides match TRBD1. There are 16 residues in the CDR3. Losses at the gene ends were 8 bases for V and 0 bases for J; bases not matched to a gene: 6. The germline V gene encodes CDR1 SEHNR and CDR2 FQNEAQ (reference sequence). In nucleotides, the CDR3 is TGTGCCAGCTTGGGACAGGGGGGTAGCTCCTACAATGAGCAGTTCTTC. It specifies CASLGQGGSSYNEQFF.

This chain connects TRBV6-2 or TRBV6-3 to TRBJ2-2; 8 bases map to TRBD1. The CDR3 is 17 amino acids. V dropped 3 bases and J dropped 3; count of bases not matched to a gene: 9. The germline gives CDR1 MNHEY, CDR2 SVGEGT. In DNA, the CDR3 is TGTGCCAGCAGTTATGGCGGCAGGGGGCGTCACACCGGGGAGCTGTTTTTT. It is translated as CASSYGGRGRHTGELFF.

J is TRBJ2-3 and V is TRBV5-1; 8 nucleotides line up with TRBD2. This CDR3 spans 15 amino acids. The germline CDR1 and CDR2 sequences are SGHRS and YFSETQ. With V trimmed by 4 bases and J by 2 bases, 6 bases remained unmatched. In DNA, the CDR3 is TGCGCCAGCAGCCTGGAGCGGGGGCCCACAGATACGCAGTATTTT. Protein product: CASSLERGPTDTQYF.

V usage is TRBV7-9 and J usage is TRBJ2-2; the D is unclear. Deletions cut 3 bases from V and 5 bases from J, with 10 bases between. Per germline, CDR1 SEHNR and CDR2 FQNEAQ (reference sequence). This CDR3 contains 14 residues. The DNA of the CDR3 is TGTGCCAGCAGCTTTAGCCACCCGACCGGGGAGCTGTTTTTT. This gives the protein CASSFSHPTGELFF.

Many counts were recorded for this clonotype. The chain employs TRBV11-3 and TRBJ2-7; possible D gene TRBD2, 6 bases. V was pared by 5 bases and J by 9 bases, with 23 bases between. Germline V lookup: CDR1 SGHNT, CDR2 YENEEA. The CDR3 sequence is 15 residues long. This CDR3 is CASSPGDSPGVGQYF. CDR3 coding DNA: TGTGCCAGCAGCCCGGGGGACTCCCCCGGGGTCGGGCAGTACTTC.

This clonotype appeared many times. This sequence joins TRBV4-2 and TRBJ1-6, with TRBD1 identical over 10 bases. CDR1 and CDR2 from the germline V gene are LGHNA and YNFKEQ. The CDR3 totals 18 residues. Losses at the gene ends were 3 bases for V and 5 bases for J; bases not matched to a gene: 10. This CDR3 is CASSQFTMTGGHNSPLHF. In nucleotides, the CDR3 is TGTGCCAGCAGCCAGTTTACTATGACAGGGGGCCATAATTCACCCCTCCACTTT.

This clonotype showed up many times. V is TRBV12-3 or TRBV12-4 and J is TRBJ2-7, with a tentative D call TRBD1 (6 bases). This CDR3 is 14 amino acids long. Trimming shortened V by 6 bases and J by 2 bases, and 14 bases separated the two germline ends. CDR3: CASRRNRETYEQYF. The CDR3 coding sequence is TGTGCCAGCAGGCGAAACAGGGAGACCTACGAGCAGTACTTC.

This clonotype was seen a few times. The rearrangement links TRBV27 to TRBJ2-7; perhaps TRBD2 as D (6 bases). Germline CDR1 MNHEY, CDR2 SMNVEV (reference sequence). The length of the CDR3 is 14 residues. V lost 7 bases to trimming and J lost 6 bases, with 19 bases between them. The CDR3 region is CASTAGSYSGEQYF. Written as DNA, the CDR3 is TGTGCCAGCACCGCGGGGTCATACTCGGGCGAGCAGTACTTC.

This clonotype was observed at least ten times. The chain recombines TRBV29-1 with TRBJ2-3; 8 bases agree with TRBD1. CDR1 SQVTM and CDR2 ANQGSEA come from the germline V gene. The V and J ends lost 4 bases and 3 bases, in that order; junction bases with no gene match: 6. The CDR3 is made up of 14 amino acids. The CDR3 protein is CSVVDRGFTDTQYF. The CDR3, as DNA: TGCAGCGTTGTAGACAGGGGTTTTACAGATACGCAGTATTTT.

This clonotype was seen a few times. The V call is TRBV4-3, the J call TRBJ1-4, with 7 bases lining up with TRBD1. Germline V gene data show CDR1 as LGHNA and CDR2 as YSLEER. The CDR3 is 15 residues long. J gave up 3 bases and V 5 bases, and 6 bases lay outside the gene matches. The CDR3 here is CASSSAGGANEKLFF. DNA for the CDR3: TGCGCCAGCAGCTCCGCAGGGGGAGCTAATGAAAAACTGTTTTTT.

This sequence joins TRBV5-6 and TRBJ2-1; D possibly uses TRBD1 or TRBD2 (5 bases each). From germline, CDR1 is SGHDT and CDR2 YYEEEE. This CDR3 comprises 14 residues. V was cut by 4 bases and J by 3 bases, with 11 bases left in between. The CDR3 DNA reads as TGTGCCAGCAGCCCGGGGCCCCTCTACAATGAGCAGTTCTTC. Translating gives CASSPGPLYNEQFF.

This clonotype showed up many times. The chain is built from TRBV3-1 and TRBJ1-2, with D possibly matching TRBD1 (6 bases). The V gene's germline CDR1 is LGHDT and CDR2 YNNKEL (reference sequence). The CDR3 is 14 residues long. V was pared by 1 base and J by 2 bases, with 8 bases between. This CDR3 reads CASSQGRGNYGYTF. The CDR3 DNA follows: TGTGCCAGCAGCCAAGGCAGGGGCAACTATGGCTACACCTTC.

The table lists this clonotype with a few counts. The chain uses TRBV12-3 or TRBV12-4 and TRBJ1-2; 10 bases are shared with TRBD1. J was trimmed by 4 bases and V by 5 bases; bases with no gene match: 10. The CDR3 length is 16 residues. The CDR3 is CASSRTRDRGPYGYTF. The CDR3 DNA reads as TGTGCCAGCAGTCGAACCCGGGACAGGGGTCCCTATGGCTACACCTTC.